This is a list of T cell receptor beta chains from one sample in a study of blood T cells in healthy people across ages. MiXCR, run by TCRdb on the 5' RACE reads, gives a single entry per CDR3 protein. This sample yields more than 1,400,000 distinct CDR3 sequences, of which around 39% are seen a single time; 7.9% belongs to the top ten. The specimen was blood. All receptors derive from a woman aged 18-30 years in good health. CDR3s include the opening cysteine and the closing phenylalanine or tryptophan. A D gene is named only where the DNA matches it firmly. Where a row states a size, it is once, few, many or the class of an expanded clone; other rows omit it.

TRBJ1-5	TRBD1	.	TRBV7-9	CASSLGTGAASFNQPQHF	TGTGCCAGCAGCTTAGGGACAGGGGCTGCGTCTTTCAATCAGCCCCAGCATTTT
TRBJ2-1	.	.	TRBV5-1	CASAAPSSYNEQFF	TGCGCCAGTGCAGCGCCCAGCTCCTACAATGAGCAGTTCTTC
TRBJ1-1	.	.	TRBV30	CAWKTQGRMGTEAFF	TGTGCCTGGAAAACCCAGGGTCGGATGGGCACTGAAGCTTTCTTT
TRBJ1-2	.	.	TRBV20-1	CSARPLPGYTF	TGCAGTGCTAGACCGCTGCCTGGCTACACCTTC
TRBJ1-1	.	.	TRBV29-1	CSVTNGGSSKLGEAFF	TGCAGCGTTACAAACGGAGGGAGCTCAAAACTTGGTGAAGCTTTCTTT
TRBJ1-2	.	.	TRBV12-3/TRBV12-4	CASSVMAVLGYTF	TGTGCCAGCAGTGTTATGGCCGTCCTTGGGTACACCTTC
TRBJ2-3	.	.	TRBV6-9	CASSYWMGRTDTQYF	TGTGCCAGCAGTTATTGGATGGGGCGCACAGATACGCAGTATTTT
TRBJ1-2	TRBD1	.	TRBV10-3	CAISGTTRQGDYGYTF	TGTGCCATCAGTGGCACGACGAGACAGGGGGACTATGGCTACACCTTC
TRBJ1-5	.	.	TRBV12-3/TRBV12-4	CASSSQTTGYSNQPQHF	TGTGCCAGCAGTTCCCAGACCACGGGTTATAGCAATCAGCCCCAGCATTTT
TRBJ2-5	TRBD1	.	TRBV12-3/TRBV12-4	CASSSWTGSDQETQYF	TGTGCCAGCAGTTCCTGGACAGGATCTGACCAAGAGACCCAGTACTTC
TRBJ2-7	.	.	TRBV20-1	CSATPDPTYEQYF	TGCAGTGCTACACCGGACCCGACCTACGAGCAGTACTTC
TRBJ2-7	TRBD1	few	TRBV4-1	CASSQVKDRGDEQYF	TGCGCCAGCAGCCAAGTTAAGGACAGGGGTGACGAGCAGTACTTC
TRBJ2-5	TRBD2	.	TRBV2	CASTLREYPYNEQYF	TGTGCCAGCACGTTGCGGGAGTACCCCTACAATGAGCAGTACTTC
TRBJ2-1	.	few	TRBV25-1	CASSTPGRGEQFF	TGTGCCAGCAGTACGCCCGGGCGGGGTGAGCAGTTCTTC
TRBJ2-3	TRBD2	.	TRBV27	CASSGGTSRYTDTQYF	TGTGCCAGCAGTGGAGGGACTAGCAGGTACACAGATACGCAGTATTTT
TRBJ1-2	.	.	TRBV6-1	CASNLRSIGTVDGYTF	TGTGCCAGCAACCTGCGCTCCATCGGGACCGTCGATGGCTACACCTTC
TRBJ2-7	.	.	TRBV10-3	CAIMGSGHEQYF	TGTGCCATCATGGGTAGCGGCCATGAGCAGTACTTC
TRBJ2-7	TRBD2	.	TRBV10-3	CAISEGLAIYNEQYF	TGTGCCATCAGTGAGGGACTAGCGATCTACAATGAGCAGTACTTC
TRBJ2-7	.	.	TRBV11-2	CASSLGWDQPYEQYF	TGTGCCAGCAGCTTAGGGTGGGACCAACCCTACGAGCAGTACTTC
TRBJ2-1	.	.	TRBV6-5	CASSYSPSVDEQFF	TGTGCCAGCAGTTACTCCCCTAGCGTCGATGAGCAGTTCTTC
TRBJ2-2	.	.	TRBV5-1	CASSLGGNAGELFF	TGCGCCAGCAGCTTGGGAGGAAACGCCGGGGAGCTGTTTTTT
TRBJ2-3	.	few	TRBV12-3/TRBV12-4	CASNGDSGRDTQYF	TGTGCCAGCAACGGGGACTCCGGTCGCGATACGCAGTATTTT
TRBJ2-7	.	.	TRBV20-1	CSARNSETRYF	TGCAGTGCTAGAAACTCGGAGACCCGGTACTTC
TRBJ2-1	TRBD2	few	TRBV20-1	CSAPGPLAGTSNEQFF	TGCAGTGCTCCGGGGCCCCTAGCGGGGACCTCGAATGAGCAGTTCTTC